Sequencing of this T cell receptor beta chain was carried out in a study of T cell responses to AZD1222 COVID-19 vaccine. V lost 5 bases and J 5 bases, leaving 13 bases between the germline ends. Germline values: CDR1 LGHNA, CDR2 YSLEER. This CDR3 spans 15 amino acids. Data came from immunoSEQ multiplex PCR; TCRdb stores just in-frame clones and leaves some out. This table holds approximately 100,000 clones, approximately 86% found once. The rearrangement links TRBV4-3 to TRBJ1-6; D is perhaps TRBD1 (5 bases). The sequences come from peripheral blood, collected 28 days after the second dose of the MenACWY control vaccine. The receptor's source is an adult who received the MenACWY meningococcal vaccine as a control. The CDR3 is CASSRTGADNSPLHF. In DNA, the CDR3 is TGCGCCAGCAGCAGAACAGGAGCGGATAATTCACCCCTCCACTTT.